This TCR beta chain was captured in a study of control samples from healthy donors and cancer patients (dated by TCRdb to the early 2020s). The CDR3, from cysteine to phenylalanine, totals 15 residues. Of all the DNA, just the CDR3 is kept, 45 bases in frame from base 1. V loses 6 bases at its end and J loses 6 bases; junction bases beyond the gene matches: 11. The germline V gene (reference sequence) specifies LNHDA as CDR1 and SQIVND as CDR2. The method was the immunoSEQ multiplex PCR assay. The table comes from immuneACCESS by way of TCRdb, which keeps in-frame sequences with V and J called. Part of the clones is missing from these tables; in studies checked, under half for an unresolved V gene and the rest for unknown reasons. The sample includes approximately 70,000 clones, with approximately 84% observed a single time. Of the sample, approximately 3.6% falls within the top ten clones. Notes on this clone: Its antigen specificity is not known. No qualities accompany the bases; no much larger clone lies one base away.

The specimen sequenced was blood. This receptor was taken from a woman in her fifties or sixties in good health. Recombination linked TRBV19 to TRBJ2-3, and 8 bases in between align with TRBD2. CDR3 protein: CASRKLAALQDTQYF. DNA sequence: TGTGCCAGTAGAAAACTAGCGGCCCTACAGGATACGCAGTATTTT.